A selection of T cell receptor beta chains follows, all from one sample in a study of blood T cell repertoires in COVID-19. Sequencing was performed with immunoSEQ multiplex PCR; in TCRdb, only in-frame clones are kept and a portion is missing. The data hold about 200,000 clones, with 65% to 90% observed a single time. The specimen sequenced was peripheral blood. These receptors all stem from a man in his forties or fifties with acute or convalescent COVID-19. CDR3s include the opening cysteine and the closing phenylalanine or tryptophan. D genes are given only for firm matches. Size tells how often a clone was seen (once, few, many) or the class of an expanded clone, and some rows leave it out.

d_call,clone_size,v_call,cdr3_length,j_call,cdr3_aa,cdr3_nt
TRBD2,.,TRBV3-1/TRBV3-2,15,TRBJ2-5,CASSQVLAGEETQYF,TGTGCCAGCAGCCAGGTACTAGCGGGGGAAGAGACCCAGTACTTC
.,.,TRBV6-5,13,TRBJ1-1,CATQEVPRAEAFF,TGTGCCACCCAAGAGGTCCCCCGCGCTGAAGCTTTCTTT
.,.,TRBV27,11,TRBJ2-1,CASGGAGEQFF,TGTGCCAGCGGCGGGGCGGGAGAGCAGTTCTTC
.,.,TRBV6-5,15,TRBJ2-5,CASSYGATGTETQYF,TGTGCCAGCAGTTACGGGGCAACAGGGACCGAGACCCAGTACTTC
TRBD1,.,TRBV11-1,15,TRBJ1-6,CASTVGTAYNSPLHF,TGTGCCAGCACCGTAGGGACAGCCTATAATTCACCCCTCCACTTT
.,.,TRBV19,14,TRBJ1-2,CASTYTGSGYGYTF,TGTGCCAGTACCTACACAGGGTCCGGGTATGGCTACACCTTC
TRBD1,.,TRBV6-6,13,TRBJ1-1,CASRGQGFTEAFF,TGTGCCAGCAGGGGACAGGGCTTCACTGAAGCTTTCTTT
.,.,TRBV6-5,13,TRBJ2-7,CASSWTSSYEQYF,TGTGCCAGCAGTTGGACTTCCTCCTACGAGCAGTACTTC
TRBD2,.,TRBV30,15,TRBJ2-5,CAWSKLAGGAETQYF,TGTGCCTGGAGTAAACTAGCGGGGGGGGCAGAGACCCAGTACTTC
.,.,TRBV19,13,TRBJ1-1,CASSLGMNTEAFF,TGTGCCAGTAGCCTAGGAATGAACACTGAAGCTTTCTTT
.,.,TRBV6-2/TRBV6-3,13,TRBJ1-2,CASSKEGGLGYTF,TGTGCCAGCAGCAAGGAGGGCGGACTTGGCTACACCTTC
.,.,TRBV7-9,15,TRBJ1-3,CASSSGSSSGNTIYF,TGTGCCAGCAGCTCCGGTTCCTCCTCTGGAAACACCATATATTTT
TRBD1,.,TRBV6-1,19,TRBJ1-5,CASSGGGQGGSLGNQPQHF,TGTGCCAGCAGTGGAGGGGGACAGGGGGGCTCCTTGGGCAATCAGCCCCAGCATTTT
TRBD1,.,TRBV6-1,16,TRBJ1-2,CASSAGTGGNNYGYTF,TGTGCCAGCAGTGCCGGTACAGGGGGTAATAACTATGGCTACACCTTC
TRBD1,.,TRBV19,14,TRBJ1-2,CASSTTGRTYGYTF,TGTGCCAGTAGTACGACAGGGAGGACCTATGGCTACACCTTC
.,.,TRBV10-1,12,TRBJ1-3,CARSGNGNTIYF,TGCGCCAGATCGGGTAATGGAAACACCATATATTTT
TRBD1,.,TRBV7-9,16,TRBJ1-1,CASRGRTGAANTEAFF,TGTGCCAGCAGGGGTCGGACAGGGGCCGCCAACACTGAAGCTTTCTTT
TRBD1,.,TRBV5-1,15,TRBJ2-2,CASSSGQGSPGELFF,TGCGCCAGCAGCAGTGGACAGGGGTCCCCCGGGGAGCTGTTTTTT
.,.,TRBV5-1,13,TRBJ1-2,CASSPGTNYGYTF,TGCGCCAGCAGCCCCGGGACTAACTATGGCTACACCTTC
.,.,TRBV10-3,16,TRBJ2-3,CAISESSGGTGRTQYF,TGTGCCATCAGTGAGTCCTCGGGGGGCACTGGGCGGACGCAGTATTTT
.,.,TRBV5-1,15,TRBJ1-1,CASRRTGVGNTEAFF,TGCGCCAGCAGAAGGACCGGGGTAGGGAACACTGAAGCTTTCTTT
.,once,TRBV14,15,TRBJ1-2,CASSQELKGLDGYTF,TGTGCCAGCAGCCAAGAACTCAAGGGGCTGGATGGCTACACCTTC
.,.,TRBV2,15,TRBJ1-2,CASSPWGGPLSGYTF,TGTGCCAGCAGCCCCTGGGGGGGACCGCTATCTGGCTACACCTTC
.,.,TRBV6-5,14,TRBJ1-2,CASRRGVGNYGYTF,TGTGCCAGCAGACGGGGGGTGGGAAACTATGGCTACACCTTC
.,.,TRBV6-1,17,TRBJ2-5,CASSDLSRRGLRETQYF,TGTGCCAGCAGTGACCTCTCGCGGAGGGGTCTCCGGGAGACCCAGTACTTC
TRBD1,.,TRBV12-3/TRBV12-4,13,TRBJ1-2,CASSLGTGLGYTF,TGTGCCAGCAGTTTAGGGACAGGGCTTGGCTACACCTTC
.,.,TRBV5-4,15,TRBJ1-2,CASSLGQQGYSGYTF,TGTGCCAGCAGCTTGGGCCAACAGGGCTACTCTGGCTACACCTTC
.,.,TRBV29-1,13,TRBJ1-1,CSVENDRNTEAFF,TGCAGCGTTGAAAATGACAGGAACACTGAAGCTTTCTTT
.,.,TRBV6-1,16,TRBJ1-2,CASSEGQAARGYGYTF,TGTGCCAGCAGTGAAGGACAGGCGGCAAGGGGCTATGGCTACACCTTC
.,.,TRBV5-4,16,TRBJ2-5,CASSLAGGGHQETQYF,TGTGCCAGCAGCTTGGCAGGGGGAGGACATCAAGAGACCCAGTACTTC
TRBD1,.,TRBV18,13,TRBJ1-1,CASSPLGTEEAFF,TGTGCCAGCTCACCTTTGGGGACAGAGGAAGCTTTCTTT
TRBD1,.,TRBV6-1,14,TRBJ1-6,CASSDGTGNLPLHF,TGTGCCAGCAGTGATGGGACAGGGAATTTACCCCTCCACTTT
TRBD2,.,TRBV15,14,TRBJ2-5,CATSRDLAEETQYF,TGTGCCACCAGCAGAGATCTAGCGGAAGAGACCCAGTACTTC
.,.,TRBV9,13,TRBJ1-1,CASSVAENTEAFF,TGTGCCAGCAGCGTTGCGGAGAACACTGAAGCTTTCTTT
TRBD1,.,TRBV19,15,TRBJ2-7,CASSITGQGGYEQYF,TGTGCCAGTAGTATAACGGGACAGGGGGGTTACGAGCAGTACTTC
TRBD1,.,TRBV7-8,15,TRBJ1-6,CASSRDRGSNSPLHF,TGTGCCAGCAGCAGGGACAGGGGGTCGAATTCACCCCTCCACTTT
.,.,TRBV10-3,11,TRBJ1-2,CATYGQRGYTF,TGTGCCACCTACGGACAGAGGGGCTACACCTTC
TRBD2,.,TRBV7-2,15,TRBJ2-1,CASSRTSGDYNEQFF,TGTGCCAGCAGCCGTACTAGCGGGGACTACAATGAGCAGTTCTTC
.,.,TRBV2,14,TRBJ1-5,CASSVPGGNQPQHF,TGTGCCAGCAGTGTGCCCGGGGGCAATCAGCCCCAGCATTTT
.,.,TRBV5-1,17,TRBJ2-1,CASSLDSSTSSYNEQFF,TGCGCCAGCAGCTTGGACAGCTCGACCTCCTCCTACAATGAGCAGTTCTTC
.,.,TRBV2,14,TRBJ2-7,CASSGQVISYEQYF,TGTGCCAGCAGTGGGCAGGTCATTTCCTACGAGCAGTACTTC
.,.,TRBV19,14,TRBJ1-5,CASSISGNGQPQHF,TGTGCCAGTAGTATAAGTGGAAACGGGCAGCCCCAGCATTTT
TRBD2,.,TRBV29-1,14,TRBJ2-2,CSVDLGEGTGELFF,TGCAGCGTTGATCTGGGGGAGGGCACCGGGGAGCTGTTTTTT
TRBD1,few,TRBV5-1,14,TRBJ1-1,CASSPGQGNTEAFF,TGCGCCAGCAGCCCGGGACAGGGGAACACTGAAGCTTTCTTT
TRBD1,.,TRBV19,18,TRBJ2-1,CASSPRPRPGQRYNEQFF,TGTGCCAGTAGTCCTAGACCACGGCCGGGACAGCGCTACAATGAGCAGTTCTTC
.,.,TRBV6-5,15,TRBJ1-2,CASSWDNAGINGYTF,TGTGCCAGCAGTTGGGACAACGCCGGAATTAATGGCTACACCTTC
.,.,TRBV27,13,TRBJ2-7,CASRLGASYEQYF,TGTGCCAGCAGGCTGGGGGCATCCTACGAGCAGTACTTC
TRBD1,.,TRBV2,14,TRBJ2-7,CASRDPGQPYEQYF,TGTGCCAGCAGGGATCCGGGACAGCCCTACGAGCAGTACTTC
.,.,TRBV6-5,14,TRBJ1-6,CASSNGQGDVPLHF,TGTGCCAGCAGCAATGGCCAGGGTGACGTACCCCTCCACTTT
.,.,TRBV13,14,TRBJ1-6,CASSLRRVNSPLHF,TGTGCCAGCAGCCTGCGACGGGTTAATTCACCCCTCCACTTT
.,.,TRBV7-9,14,TRBJ2-3,CASWGSHRTDTQYF,TGTGCCAGCTGGGGCTCACATCGGACAGATACGCAGTATTTT
TRBD2,once,TRBV6-5,15,TRBJ2-5,CASRSLAAYQETQYF,TGTGCCAGCAGGTCACTAGCGGCGTACCAAGAGACCCAGTACTTC
TRBD1,.,TRBV9,16,TRBJ1-2,CASSVGGTGANYGYTF,TGTGCCAGCAGCGTGGGCGGGACAGGAGCTAACTATGGCTACACCTTC
.,.,TRBV11-1,15,TRBJ2-7,CASSLAGGLSYEQYF,TGTGCCAGCAGCTTAGCCGGGGGGCTGAGCTACGAGCAGTACTTC